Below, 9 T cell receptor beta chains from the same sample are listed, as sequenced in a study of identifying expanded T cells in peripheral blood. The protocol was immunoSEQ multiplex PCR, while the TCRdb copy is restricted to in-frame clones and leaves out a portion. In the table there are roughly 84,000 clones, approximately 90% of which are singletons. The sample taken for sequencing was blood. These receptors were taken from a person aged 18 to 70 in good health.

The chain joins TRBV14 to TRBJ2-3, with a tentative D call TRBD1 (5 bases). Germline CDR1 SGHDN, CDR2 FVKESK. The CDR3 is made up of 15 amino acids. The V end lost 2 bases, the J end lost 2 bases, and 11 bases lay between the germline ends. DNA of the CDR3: TGTGCCAGCAGCCAATTGGGGCCGCTCACAGATACGCAGTATTTT. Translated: CASSQLGPLTDTQYF.

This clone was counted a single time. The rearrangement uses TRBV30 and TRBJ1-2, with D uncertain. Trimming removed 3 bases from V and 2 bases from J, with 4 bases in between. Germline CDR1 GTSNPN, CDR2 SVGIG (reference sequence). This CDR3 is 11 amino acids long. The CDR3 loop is CAWSTNYGYTF. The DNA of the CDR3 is TGTGCCTGGAGCACCAACTATGGCTACACCTTC.

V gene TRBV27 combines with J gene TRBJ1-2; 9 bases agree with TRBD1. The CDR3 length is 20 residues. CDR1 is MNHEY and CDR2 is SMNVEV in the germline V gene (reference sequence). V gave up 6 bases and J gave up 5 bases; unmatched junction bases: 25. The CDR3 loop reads CASSSLTPGQGAFKGYGYTF. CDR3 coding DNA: TGTGCCAGCAGCTCCCTGACTCCGGGACAGGGCGCTTTCAAGGGGTATGGCTACACCTTC.

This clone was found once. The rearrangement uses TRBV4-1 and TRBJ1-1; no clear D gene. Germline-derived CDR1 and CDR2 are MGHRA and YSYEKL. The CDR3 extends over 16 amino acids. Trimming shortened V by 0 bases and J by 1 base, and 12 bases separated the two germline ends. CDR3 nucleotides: TGCGCCAGCAGCCAAGAAGTGAATCAAGGGAACACTGAAGCTTTCTTT. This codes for CASSQEVNQGNTEAFF.

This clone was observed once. CDR3 in amino acids: CASSIQGASILFF. The CDR3 nucleotides are TGTGCCAGTAGTATTCAGGGGGCGTCGATTCTGTTTTTT. The chain joins TRBV19 to TRBJ1-4, with 8 positions matching TRBD1. The CDR3 has 13 amino acids. Germline CDR1 and CDR2: LNHDA and SQIVND (reference sequence). The J segment lost 14 bases and the V segment lost 3 bases, leaving 8 bases of the junction unmatched.

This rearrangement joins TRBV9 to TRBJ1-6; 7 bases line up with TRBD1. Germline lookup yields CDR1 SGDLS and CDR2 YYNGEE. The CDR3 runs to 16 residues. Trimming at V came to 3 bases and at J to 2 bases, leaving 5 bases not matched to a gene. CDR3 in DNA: TGTGCCAGCAGCGAGGGGGCTCTAGCCTATAATTCACCCCTCCACTTT. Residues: CASSEGALAYNSPLHF.

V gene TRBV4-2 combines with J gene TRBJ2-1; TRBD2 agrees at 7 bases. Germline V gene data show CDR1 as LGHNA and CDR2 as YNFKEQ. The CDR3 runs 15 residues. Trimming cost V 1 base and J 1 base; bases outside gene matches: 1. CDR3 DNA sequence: TGTGCCAGCAGCCAAGGCGGGGGATCCTACAATGAGCAGTTCTTC. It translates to CASSQGGGSYNEQFF.

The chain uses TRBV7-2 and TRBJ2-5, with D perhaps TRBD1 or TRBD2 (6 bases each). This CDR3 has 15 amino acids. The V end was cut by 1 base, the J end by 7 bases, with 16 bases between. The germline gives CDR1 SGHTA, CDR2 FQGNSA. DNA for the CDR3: TGTGCCAGCAGCTTAGTAGGGGGAGGAGGATTGACCCAGTACTTC. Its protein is CASSLVGGGGLTQYF.

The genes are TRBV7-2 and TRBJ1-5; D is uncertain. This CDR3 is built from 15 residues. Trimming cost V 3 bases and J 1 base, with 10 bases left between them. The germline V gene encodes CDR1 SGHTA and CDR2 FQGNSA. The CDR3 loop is CASSFNTESNQPQHF. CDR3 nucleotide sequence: TGTGCCAGCAGCTTCAATACAGAGAGCAATCAGCCCCAGCATTTT.